This is a list of T cell receptor beta chains from one sample in a study of cytomegalovirus exposure and HLA in healthy donors. Libraries were prepared by immunoSEQ multiplex PCR; TCRdb keeps only in-frame clonotypes and omits some of them. The sample has approximately 79,000 clones; around 79% are singletons. The sequencing sample was made of PBMCs. The receptors were sampled from a male donor in good health and CMV-seropositive. Each CDR3 is given with its conserved first and last residue. D genes are given only for firm matches. Clone size appears in some rows only: once, few, many, or a class for an expanded clone.

NA TRBJ2-1 TRBV21-1 NA CASSLYNEQFF TGTGCCAGCAGCCTGTACAATGAGCAGTTCTTC
TRBD1 TRBJ1-2 TRBV7-8 NA CAAGQALPYGYTF TGTGCCGCCGGACAGGCTCTACCCTATGGCTACACCTTC
TRBD2 TRBJ2-7 TRBV5-1 NA CASSEGLAGRYEQYF TGCGCCAGCAGCGAGGGACTAGCGGGCCGCTACGAGCAGTACTTC
NA TRBJ1-5 TRBV29-1 NA CSVGGGSGNQPQHF TGCAGCGTTGGCGGGGGCTCGGGCAATCAGCCCCAGCATTTT
NA TRBJ2-1 TRBV5-5 NA CASSFSSNEQFF TGTGCCAGCAGCTTTAGTAGCAATGAGCAGTTCTTC
NA TRBJ2-2 TRBV11-2 once CASSPRTALNTGELFF TGTGCCAGCAGCCCCAGGACAGCACTAAACACCGGGGAGCTGTTTTTT
NA TRBJ1-4 TRBV5-8 NA CASSASGTTNEKLFF TGTGCCAGCAGCGCATCGGGGACAACTAATGAAAAACTGTTTTTT
NA TRBJ1-1 TRBV5-5 NA CASSNDITNTEAFF TGTGCCAGCAGCAATGACATTACGAACACTGAAGCTTTCTTT
TRBD1 TRBJ2-7 TRBV5-1 NA CASSASRDRVSYEQYF TGCGCCAGCAGCGCAAGCCGGGACAGGGTATCCTACGAGCAGTACTTC
NA TRBJ2-7 TRBV6-5 once CASSYSGGLYEQYF TGTGCCAGCAGTTACAGTGGGGGACTCTACGAGCAGTACTTC
NA TRBJ2-1 TRBV10-2 NA CASRYEHEQFF TGCGCCAGCAGATACGAGCATGAGCAGTTCTTC
TRBD2 TRBJ2-5 TRBV19 NA CASGPGLTSRSETQYF TGTGCCAGTGGGCCGGGACTAACGTCACGCTCAGAGACCCAGTACTTC
NA TRBJ2-3 TRBV6-6 NA CASSRSGLEHTDTQYF TGTGCCAGCAGTCGCTCGGGACTGGAGCACACAGATACGCAGTATTTT
TRBD1 TRBJ1-1 TRBV10-3 NA CAIRTQGVGTEAFF TGTGCCATCAGGACCCAGGGGGTCGGGACTGAAGCTTTCTTT
TRBD2 TRBJ2-5 TRBV4-2 NA CASSQDKESSGSQETQYF TGTGCCAGCAGCCAAGATAAGGAGAGTAGCGGGAGTCAAGAGACCCAGTACTTC
NA TRBJ2-7 TRBV11-2 NA CASSSSGEISYEQYF TGTGCCAGCAGCTCATCAGGGGAGATCTCCTACGAGCAGTACTTC
NA TRBJ1-2 TRBV9 few CASSLQSGQPNYGYTF TGTGCCAGCAGCTTGCAATCCGGACAGCCTAACTATGGCTACACCTTC
TRBD1 TRBJ2-7 TRBV7-2 few CASSRGTGQEPYEQYF TGTGCCAGCAGCCGAGGGACAGGCCAGGAACCTTACGAGCAGTACTTC
NA TRBJ1-5 TRBV7-6 NA CASSSGYGNQPQHF TGTGCCAGCAGCTCGGGGTATGGCAATCAGCCCCAGCATTTT
NA TRBJ1-4 TRBV5-4 NA CASSYRQVNEKLFF TGTGCCAGCAGCTATCGACAGGTTAATGAAAAACTGTTTTTT
NA TRBJ2-7 TRBV18 NA CASSPVVRRVLYEQYF TGTGCCAGCTCACCAGTAGTGAGACGGGTACTCTACGAGCAGTACTTC
TRBD2 TRBJ2-5 TRBV7-6 NA CASSLVTGLAGGIRETQYF TGTGCCAGCAGCTTAGTCACCGGGCTAGCGGGGGGGATCCGGGAGACCCAGTACTTC
NA TRBJ2-3 TRBV5-4 NA CASSSKQGVRTDTQYF TGTGCCAGCAGTAGTAAACAGGGAGTTCGCACAGATACGCAGTATTTT
NA TRBJ2-1 TRBV19 NA CASRIRVSPDHEQFF TGTGCCAGTAGAATCAGGGTCAGCCCCGACCATGAGCAGTTCTTC
TRBD1 TRBJ1-2 TRBV28 NA CASSSDRGYGYTF TGTGCCAGCAGTTCAGACAGGGGATATGGCTACACCTTC
TRBD1 TRBJ1-5 TRBV6-5 few CASSYDPTGTRPQHF TGTGCCAGCAGTTACGATCCGACAGGGACTCGGCCCCAGCATTTT
NA TRBJ2-3 TRBV9 few CASSLHYVSTDTQYF TGTGCCAGCAGCCTTCACTACGTTAGCACAGATACGCAGTATTTT
NA TRBJ1-1 TRBV27 once CASSLSSRRRNTEAFF TGTGCCAGCAGTTTATCATCAAGGAGGCGAAACACTGAAGCTTTCTTT
NA TRBJ1-5 TRBV25-1 NA CASSVGAGNQPQHF TGTGCCAGCAGTGTAGGGGCGGGCAATCAGCCCCAGCATTTT
NA TRBJ1-5 TRBV7-2 NA CASSPGGGEPQHF TGTGCCAGCAGCCCGGGTGGGGGGGAGCCCCAGCATTTT
NA TRBJ2-1 TRBV2 few CASSDRGNLEQFF TGTGCCAGCAGTGACAGGGGAAACTTGGAGCAGTTCTTC
NA TRBJ1-3 TRBV27 NA CASSSQGVGNTIYF TGTGCCAGCAGTTCACAGGGAGTCGGAAACACCATATATTTT
TRBD2 TRBJ2-1 TRBV4-1 NA CASSQDRRTSKNEQFF TGCGCCAGCAGCCAAGATAGGCGGACTAGTAAGAATGAGCAGTTCTTC
TRBD2 TRBJ2-1 TRBV5-1 NA CASSPPLAEDEQFF TGCGCCAGCAGCCCCCCCCTAGCGGAGGATGAGCAGTTCTTC
NA TRBJ2-2 TRBV7-3 few CASSLLSPSSANTGELFF TGTGCCAGCAGCTTACTTTCCCCTTCCAGTGCGAACACCGGGGAGCTGTTTTTT
NA TRBJ2-7 TRBV7-3 few CASSSTGSYEQYF TGTGCCAGCAGCTCGACAGGTTCCTACGAGCAGTACTTC
TRBD1 TRBJ2-7 TRBV28 NA CASSSGQALEQYF TGTGCCAGCAGTTCGGGACAGGCCTTGGAGCAGTACTTC
TRBD2 TRBJ2-7 TRBV28 NA CASSGAVAGAGVFYEQYF TGTGCCAGCAGTGGGGCAGTAGCGGGGGCCGGGGTTTTCTACGAGCAGTACTTC
NA TRBJ1-4 TRBV5-4 few CASSLAGRANEKLFF TGTGCCAGCAGCTTGGCGGGCAGGGCTAATGAAAAACTGTTTTTT
NA TRBJ1-2 TRBV14 NA CASSQERNYGYTF TGTGCCAGCAGCCAAGAACGGAACTATGGCTACACCTTC
NA TRBJ1-2 TRBV5-1 NA CASSLYDSGYTF TGCGCCAGCAGCTTGTACGACTCTGGCTACACCTTC
NA TRBJ1-2 TRBV11-2 NA CASSPGTAAGGYTF TGTGCCAGCAGTCCAGGGACGGCCGCGGGGGGCTACACCTTC
NA TRBJ1-1 TRBV7-2 NA CASSPYFQGAEAFF TGTGCCAGCAGCCCCTATTTTCAGGGCGCTGAAGCTTTCTTT
NA TRBJ2-3 TRBV12-1 NA CASSFMLAGGSDTQYF TGTGCCAGCAGCTTTATGCTAGCGGGAGGGTCAGATACGCAGTATTTT
TRBD1 TRBJ1-2 TRBV28 NA CASSLGTEKGYTF TGTGCCAGCAGTTTAGGGACAGAGAAGGGCTACACCTTC
NA TRBJ2-3 TRBV7-2 NA CASSGGNVADTQYF TGTGCCAGCAGCGGGGGGAACGTAGCAGATACGCAGTATTTT
TRBD2 TRBJ2-1 TRBV19 NA CASSIAKREDYNEQFF TGTGCCAGTAGTATAGCTAAGCGGGAGGACTACAATGAGCAGTTCTTC
NA TRBJ2-7 TRBV27 NA CASSQTASCEQYF TGTGCCAGCAGTCAGACAGCCTCCTGCGAGCAGTACTTC
NA TRBJ2-5 TRBV30 NA CAWTGPGETQYF TGTGCCTGGACCGGGCCAGGGGAGACCCAGTACTTC
NA TRBJ2-5 TRBV27 NA CASSPQNQETQYF TGTGCCAGCAGCCCCCAAAACCAAGAGACCCAGTACTTC
TRBD2 TRBJ2-1 TRBV7-6 NA CASSELAGVVNEQFF TGTGCCAGCAGCGAACTAGCGGGGGTCGTCAATGAGCAGTTCTTC